Below are 18 T cell receptor beta chains sequenced from a single sample in a study of cytomegalovirus exposure and HLA in healthy donors. The primer mix had 60 Vbeta and 13 Jbeta primers. Data came from immunoSEQ multiplex PCR; TCRdb stores just in-frame clones and leaves some out. This repertoire shows 180,000 or so clones, about 83% found once; its top ten account for about 3.1%. The specimen was PBMCs. The receptors were sampled from a female donor in good health and CMV-seronegative.

The V gene is TRBV19, the J gene TRBJ2-5; TRBD2 might be the D (5 bases). The ends were cut back, 2 bases at V and 5 bases at J, with 15 bases in the middle. This CDR3 comprises 15 residues. Germline V gene data show CDR1 as LNHDA and CDR2 as SQIVND (reference sequence). The CDR3 sequence is CASSINPGLMETQYF. The DNA of the CDR3 is TGTGCCAGTAGTATAAACCCCGGACTGATGGAGACCCAGTACTTC.

The rearrangement links TRBV28 to TRBJ1-2, with a possible D match to TRBD1 (5 bases). The germline CDR1 and CDR2 sequences are MDHEN and SYDVKM. The CDR3 covers 13 residues. V shed 3 bases and J shed 4 bases, with 9 bases lying between them. The chain's CDR3 is CASSLTESYGYTF. CDR3 nucleotides: TGTGCCAGCAGTTTGACAGAAAGCTATGGCTACACCTTC.

The genes are TRBV2 and TRBJ2-5; 9 bases fit TRBD1. The J call may be mistaken, given a closer DNA end match to TRBJ2-7. This CDR3 is built from 14 residues. CDR1 and CDR2 from the germline V gene are SNHLY and FYNNEI. The CDR3 sequence is CASSGGTGSYEQYF. The CDR3 DNA reads as TGTGCCAGCAGTGGAGGGACAGGGAGCTACGAGCAGTACTTC.

This chain connects TRBV4-3 to TRBJ1-2; D is unresolved. The CDR3 totals 16 residues. Trimming removed 4 bases at V and 4 bases at J, with 19 bases between. Germline V lookup: CDR1 LGHNA, CDR2 YSLEER. CDR3 nucleotide sequence: TGCGCCAGCAGCCGAAGACCGGGGTATGATGCCTATGGCTACACCTTC. Amino acids: CASSRRPGYDAYGYTF.

V usage is TRBV19 and J usage is TRBJ1-1, with TRBD1 as a possible D gene (5 bases). The V end lost 4 bases, the J end lost 1 base, and 7 bases lay between the germline ends. CDR1 and CDR2 from the germline V gene are LNHDA and SQIVND (reference sequence). CDR3 length: 13 residues. This CDR3 reads CASSSQGNTEAFF. DNA for the CDR3: TGTGCCAGTAGTAGCCAGGGGAACACTGAAGCTTTCTTT. Together with reference TRBV19 and TRBJ1-1, the CDR3 gives the full variable domain: DGGITQSPKYLFRKEGQNVTLSCEQNLNHDAMYWYRQDPGQGLRLIYYSQIVNDFQKGDIAEGYSVSREKKESFPLTVTSAQKNPTAFYLCASSSQGNTEAFFGQGTRLTVV.

The CDR3 loop is CASSQTGTGNEKLFF. For the CDR3, the DNA is TGCGCCAGCAGCCAAACCGGGACAGGCAATGAAAAACTGTTTTTT. The rearrangement joins TRBV4-1 to TRBJ1-4, with 8 bases fitting TRBD1. With V trimmed by 2 bases and J by 5 bases, 4 bases remained unmatched. This CDR3 spans 15 amino acids. Germline V CDR1 and CDR2: MGHRA, YSYEKL.

V usage is TRBV23-1 and J usage is TRBJ2-7; no clear D gene. TRBV23-1 qualifies as an ORF whose function is uncertain. The CDR3 length is 16 residues. The V and J ends lost 3 bases and 6 bases respectively, with 21 bases between them. CDR3 in amino acids: CASSHSRVGPFGEQYF. In nucleotides, the CDR3 is TGCGCCAGCAGTCACTCTCGGGTAGGCCCCTTTGGCGAGCAGTACTTC.

The chain has TRBV19 and TRBJ1-1, with TRBD1 matching 10 bases. J lost 4 bases, V lost 7 bases, and 12 bases had no gene match. The CDR3 extends over 16 amino acids. Germline CDR1 is LNHDA and CDR2 is SQIVND (reference sequence). CDR3 coding DNA: TGTGCCAGTAACGTCCCGGGACAGGGGAGGGGCACTGAAGCTTTCTTT. Its protein product is CASNVPGQGRGTEAFF. Full variable domain (rest looked up from reference TRBV19 and TRBJ1-1): DGGITQSPKYLFRKEGQNVTLSCEQNLNHDAMYWYRQDPGQGLRLIYYSQIVNDFQKGDIAEGYSVSREKKESFPLTVTSAQKNPTAFYLCASNVPGQGRGTEAFFGQGTRLTVV.

The chain couples TRBV19 to TRBJ2-3, with 8 bases aligning to TRBD2. The V segment lost 1 base and the J segment 2 bases; nucleotides outside the gene matches: 11. This CDR3 spans 18 amino acids. Germline V gives CDR1 LNHDA, CDR2 SQIVND (reference sequence). The CDR3 is CASSIGEGGGLFTDTQYF. CDR3 sequence (DNA): TGTGCCAGTAGTATAGGGGAAGGCGGGGGGCTCTTCACAGATACGCAGTATTTT. The whole variable domain, remainder taken from reference TRBV19 and TRBJ2-3, is DGGITQSPKYLFRKEGQNVTLSCEQNLNHDAMYWYRQDPGQGLRLIYYSQIVNDFQKGDIAEGYSVSREKKESFPLTVTSAQKNPTAFYLCASSIGEGGGLFTDTQYFGPGTRLTVL.

The gene calls are TRBV2 and TRBJ2-3, with D perhaps TRBD1 (6 bases). This CDR3 spans 13 amino acids. The germline V gene encodes CDR1 SNHLY and CDR2 FYNNEI. V lost 9 bases and J 5 bases, leaving 15 bases between the germline ends. In DNA form, the CDR3 reads TGTGCCAGTAATTCAGGGGTCCGAGATACGCAGTATTTT. As protein: CASNSGVRDTQYF.

This clone was seen a single time. This chain joins TRBV30 and TRBJ1-6; no reliable D call. The CDR3 extends over 14 amino acids. The V end lost 2 bases, the J end lost 1 base, and 6 bases lay between the germline ends. Germline CDR1 is GTSNPN and CDR2 is SVGIG (reference sequence). The CDR3 sequence is CAWSRGSYNSPLHF. In DNA, the CDR3 is TGTGCCTGGAGTAGAGGGTCCTATAATTCACCCCTCCACTTT.

On this clone itself: Other DNA sequences of this sample code for an identical CDR3. The gene calls are TRBV5-1 and TRBJ1-5; unclear D gene. Per germline, CDR1 SGHRS and CDR2 YFSETQ. The CDR3 runs 13 residues. Trimming left V 0 bases short and J 5 bases short, with 6 bases between. CDR3 residues: CASSLDPDQPQHF. In nucleotides, the CDR3 is TGCGCCAGCAGCTTGGATCCCGATCAGCCCCAGCATTTT.

The chain carries TRBV6-5 and TRBJ1-4, with D tentatively TRBD1 (5 bases). CDR1 and CDR2 from the germline V gene are MNHEY and SVGAGI. Trimming took 6 bases from V and 8 from J, leaving 19 bases between them. The CDR3 length is 15 residues. The CDR3 sequence is CASRPLAGGKEKLFF. The CDR3 region has the DNA TGTGCCAGCAGACCTCTGGCTGGGGGGAAGGAAAAACTGTTTTTT.

For this clone: The same CDR3 also results from other DNA sequences found in this sample. The chain employs TRBV19 and TRBJ1-1; D gene unclear. CDR3 length: 14 amino acids. Trimming stripped 7 bases from V and 4 bases from J, with 16 bases between. Germline V lookup: CDR1 LNHDA, CDR2 SQIVND (reference sequence). The CDR3 DNA is TGTGCCAGTAATAAGGTTTCAGAGGGCACTGAAGCTTTCTTT. Translating gives CASNKVSEGTEAFF.

The rearrangement links TRBV27 to TRBJ2-7; the match to TRBD2 covers 13 bases. Per the germline V gene, CDR1 is MNHEY and CDR2 is SMNVEV (reference sequence). V was clipped by 6 bases and J by 6 bases; unmatched bases: 5. This CDR3 is 14 amino acids long. Here the CDR3 DNA reads TGTGCCAGCAGCTCTGGGACTAGCGGGATCGAGCAGTACTTC. Residues: CASSSGTSGIEQYF.

This chain joins TRBV7-8 and TRBJ1-6; a weak D match, TRBD1 (6 bases). Trimming took 1 base from V and 11 from J, leaving 15 bases between them. Germline V gives CDR1 SGHVS, CDR2 FQNEAQ. The CDR3 extends over 15 amino acids. This CDR3 is CASSLGEGGVTPLHF. The CDR3 DNA reads TGTGCCAGCAGCTTAGGGGAGGGGGGAGTGACACCCCTCCACTTT.

This chain connects TRBV2 to TRBJ2-3; the match to TRBD2 covers 7 bases. V gave up 8 bases and J gave up 0 bases; unmatched junction bases: 11. In germline, CDR1 is SNHLY, CDR2 FYNNEI. The CDR3 totals 16 residues. Here the CDR3 DNA reads TGTGCCAGCTCAACTCCACCGGGACTAAGCACAGATACGCAGTATTTT. Translated, it gives CASSTPPGLSTDTQYF.

The genes are TRBV19 and TRBJ2-3, with D possibly being TRBD1 (6 bases). Trimming stripped 5 bases from V and 4 bases from J, with 13 bases between. CDR1 and CDR2 (germline): LNHDA, SQIVND (reference sequence). CDR3 length: 14 residues. The CDR3 loop is CASSVVAGADTQYF. The CDR3, as DNA: TGTGCCAGTAGTGTGGTAGCAGGGGCAGATACGCAGTATTTT. Combining the CDR3 with reference TRBV19 and TRBJ2-3 gives the whole variable domain DGGITQSPKYLFRKEGQNVTLSCEQNLNHDAMYWYRQDPGQGLRLIYYSQIVNDFQKGDIAEGYSVSREKKESFPLTVTSAQKNPTAFYLCASSVVAGADTQYFGPGTRLTVL.